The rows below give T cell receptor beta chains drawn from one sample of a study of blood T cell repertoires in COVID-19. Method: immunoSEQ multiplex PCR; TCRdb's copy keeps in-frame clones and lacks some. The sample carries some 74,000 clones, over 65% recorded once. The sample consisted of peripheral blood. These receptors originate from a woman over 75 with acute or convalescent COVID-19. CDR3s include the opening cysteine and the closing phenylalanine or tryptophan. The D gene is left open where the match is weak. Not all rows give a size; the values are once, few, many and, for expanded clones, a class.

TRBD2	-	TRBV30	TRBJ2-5	CACPLSGKVETQYF	TGTGCCTGCCCTTTAAGCGGGAAGGTAGAGACCCAGTACTTC
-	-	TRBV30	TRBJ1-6	CAWSVMRPQDNSPLHF	TGTGCCTGGAGTGTTATGAGGCCACAGGATAATTCACCCCTCCACTTT
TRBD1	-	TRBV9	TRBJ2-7	CASSPGTGDEQYF	TGTGCCAGCAGCCCCGGGACAGGCGACGAGCAGTACTTC
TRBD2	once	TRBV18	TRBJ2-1	CASSPKRGGDDEQFF	TGTGCCAGCTCACCAAAGCGGGGGGGCGACGATGAGCAGTTCTTC
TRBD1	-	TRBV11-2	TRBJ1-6	CASSRQGGNSPLHF	TGTGCCAGCAGCCGACAGGGGGGAAATTCACCCCTCCACTTT
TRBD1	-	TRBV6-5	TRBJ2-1	CASSPAQGAKNEQFF	TGTGCCAGCAGCCCCGCGCAGGGGGCGAAGAATGAGCAGTTCTTC
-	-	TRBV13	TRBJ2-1	CASSRRIENEQFF	TGTGCCAGCAGCCGGAGAATTGAGAATGAGCAGTTCTTC
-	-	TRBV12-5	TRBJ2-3	CASAGAGDTQYF	TGTGCTAGTGCAGGGGCGGGAGATACGCAGTATTTT
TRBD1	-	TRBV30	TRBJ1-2	CAWSAHGTGLGYTF	TGTGCCTGGAGTGCCCACGGGACAGGTCTCGGCTACACCTTC
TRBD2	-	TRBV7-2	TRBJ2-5	CASSHMGGRAGETQYF	TGTGCCAGCAGCCACATGGGAGGGAGGGCCGGTGAGACCCAGTACTTC
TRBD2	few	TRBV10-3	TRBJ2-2	CAISGATSGRGTGELFF	TGTGCCATCAGTGGGGCTACTAGCGGGAGAGGCACCGGGGAGCTGTTTTTT
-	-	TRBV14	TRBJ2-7	CASSHRAGVGVYEQYF	TGTGCTAGCAGCCACCGCGCAGGGGTAGGGGTCTACGAGCAGTACTTC
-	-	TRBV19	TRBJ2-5	CASSIAVGLQTVNQETQYF	TGTGCCAGTAGTATTGCTGTTGGACTCCAAACAGTAAACCAAGAGACCCAGTACTTC
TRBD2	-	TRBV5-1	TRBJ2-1	CASRTSEYNEQFF	TGCGCCAGCAGGACTAGCGAGTACAATGAGCAGTTCTTC
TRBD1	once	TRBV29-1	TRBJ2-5	CSVFVGQPQETQYF	TGCAGCGTTTTCGTGGGACAGCCTCAAGAGACCCAGTACTTC
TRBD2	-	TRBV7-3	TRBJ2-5	CASSWGLAGGYQETQYF	TGTGCCAGCAGCTGGGGACTAGCGGGAGGGTACCAAGAGACCCAGTACTTC
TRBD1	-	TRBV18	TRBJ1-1	CASSSQGDTEAFF	TGTGCCAGCTCGTCCCAGGGGGACACTGAAGCTTTCTTT
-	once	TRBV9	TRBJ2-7	CASSPTASSYEQYF	TGTGCCAGCAGCCCGACAGCCAGCTCCTACGAGCAGTACTTC
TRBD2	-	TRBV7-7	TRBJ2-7	CASSSGLAGGSDEQYF	TGTGCCAGCAGCTCCGGACTAGCGGGAGGGTCGGACGAGCAGTACTTC
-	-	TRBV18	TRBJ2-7	CASSQGTGEQYF	TGTGCCAGCTCACAGGGAACGGGGGAGCAGTACTTC
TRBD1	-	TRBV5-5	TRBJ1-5	CASSEGQADQPQHF	TGTGCCAGCAGCGAGGGACAGGCTGATCAGCCCCAGCATTTT
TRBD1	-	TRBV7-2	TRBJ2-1	CASSLYQGAPYNEQFF	TGTGCCAGCAGCTTATACCAGGGGGCCCCCTACAATGAGCAGTTCTTC
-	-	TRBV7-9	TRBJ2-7	CASAGNRYEQYF	TGTGCCAGCGCGGGGAATAGGTACGAGCAGTACTTC
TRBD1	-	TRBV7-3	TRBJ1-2	CASSLNSGQASAGYTF	TGTGCCAGCAGCTTAAATTCAGGACAGGCTTCTGCTGGCTACACCTTC
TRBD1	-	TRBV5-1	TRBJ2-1	CASSPAAGTGGYNEQFF	TGCGCCAGCAGCCCTGCTGCGGGGACAGGGGGCTACAATGAGCAGTTCTTC
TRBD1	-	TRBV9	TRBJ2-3	CASTSSGGQGADTQYF	TGTGCCAGCACCTCATCTGGCGGACAGGGGGCAGATACGCAGTATTTT
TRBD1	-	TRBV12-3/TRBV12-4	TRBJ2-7	CASRGTGSYEQYF	TGTGCCAGCAGGGGGACAGGGTCCTACGAGCAGTACTTC
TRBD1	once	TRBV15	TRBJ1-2	CATSPRGQNYGYTF	TGTGCCACCAGCCCCAGGGGGCAGAACTATGGCTACACCTTC
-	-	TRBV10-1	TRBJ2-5	CASSESRETQYF	TGCGCCAGCAGTGAGTCCCGGGAGACCCAGTACTTC
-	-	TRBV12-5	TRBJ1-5	CASGPQEPQHF	TGTGCTAGTGGGCCCCAGGAGCCCCAGCATTTT
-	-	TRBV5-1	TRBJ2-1	CASSLARTQYNEQFF	TGCGCCAGCAGCTTGGCACGCACCCAGTACAATGAGCAGTTCTTC
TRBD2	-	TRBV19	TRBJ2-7	CASSIQGGETYEQYF	TGTGCCAGTAGTATCCAGGGAGGGGAAACCTACGAGCAGTACTTC
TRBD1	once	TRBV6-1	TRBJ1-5	CASSENRGSNQPQHF	TGTGCCAGCAGTGAAAACAGGGGTAGCAATCAGCCCCAGCATTTT
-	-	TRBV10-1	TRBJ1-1	CASSRGTEAFF	TGCGCCAGCTCCCGGGGGACTGAAGCTTTCTTT
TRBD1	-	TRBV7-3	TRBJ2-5	CASSSFLGTEPRTQYF	TGTGCCAGCAGCTCCTTTCTGGGGACAGAACCTCGGACCCAGTACTTC
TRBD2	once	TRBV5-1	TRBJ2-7	CASSLGTSGGYEQYF	TGCGCCAGCAGCTTGGGGACTAGCGGGGGCTACGAGCAGTACTTC
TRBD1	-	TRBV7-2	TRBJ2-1	CASSLGRDRVSVAYNEQFF	TGTGCCAGCAGCTTAGGGCGGGACAGGGTATCCGTGGCCTACAATGAGCAGTTCTTC
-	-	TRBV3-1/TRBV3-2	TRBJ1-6	CASSQEVVKSPLHF	TGTGCCAGCAGCCAAGAAGTAGTAAAATCACCCCTCCACTTT
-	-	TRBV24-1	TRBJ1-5	CATTGGGNQPQHF	TGTGCCACGACCGGGGGAGGCAATCAGCCCCAGCATTTT
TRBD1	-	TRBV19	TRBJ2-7	CASSISGQASYEQYF	TGTGCCAGTAGTATCTCCGGACAGGCCTCCTACGAGCAGTACTTC
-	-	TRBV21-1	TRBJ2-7	CASSKVGRTYEQYF	TGTGCCAGCAGCAAAGTGGGCAGAACCTACGAGCAGTACTTC
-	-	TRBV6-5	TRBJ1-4	CASRPGDLRNEKLFF	TGTGCCAGCAGGCCGGGGGACCTGAGGAATGAAAAACTGTTTTTT
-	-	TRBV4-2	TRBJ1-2	CASSQGTGSRVGYTF	TGTGCCAGCAGCCAAGGAACGGGATCTCGGGTTGGCTACACCTTC
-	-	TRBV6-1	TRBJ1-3	CASSEAHPRQVSGNTIYF	TGTGCCAGCAGTGAAGCCCACCCGAGACAGGTCTCTGGAAACACCATATATTTT
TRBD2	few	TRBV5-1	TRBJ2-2	CASRAGTSPNTGELFF	TGCGCCAGCAGGGCCGGGACTAGCCCGAACACCGGGGAGCTGTTTTTT
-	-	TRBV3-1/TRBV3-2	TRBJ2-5	CASSQGGGVGQETQYF	TGTGCCAGCAGCCAAGGAGGGGGGGTGGGTCAAGAGACCCAGTACTTC